The rows below give T cell receptor beta chains drawn from one sample of a study of T cell responses to AZD1222 COVID-19 vaccine. Clones were sequenced by immunoSEQ multiplex PCR, and TCRdb holds only the in-frame ones, with some missing. The sample contains 130,000 or so clones, about 90% of which appear only once. Sequences were derived from peripheral blood, sampled on day 0 of AZD1222 vaccination. The receptors originated from an adult in good health. CDR3s include the opening cysteine and the closing phenylalanine or tryptophan. D genes are given only for firm matches. The size field is filled for only some rows; it gives once, few, many or a size class.

NA,TRBJ1-2,TRBV6-5,NA,CASSYAMAHGYTF,TGTGCCAGCAGTTATGCGATGGCCCATGGCTACACCTTC
NA,TRBJ1-5,TRBV7-9,NA,CASSDVGQPQHF,TGTGCCAGCAGTGACGTGGGTCAGCCCCAGCATTTT
NA,TRBJ1-5,TRBV19,NA,CASSKTGTPYSNQPQHF,TGTGCCAGTAGTAAAACCGGGACACCTTATAGCAATCAGCCCCAGCATTTT
NA,TRBJ1-5,TRBV3-1/TRBV3-2,TRBD1,CASSQGQGPNQPQHF,TGTGCCAGCAGCCAAGGACAGGGGCCCAATCAGCCCCAGCATTTT
NA,TRBJ2-5,TRBV7-6,NA,CASSLAGGPETQYF,TGTGCCAGCAGCTTAGCGGGGGGGCCCGAGACCCAGTACTTC
NA,TRBJ2-7,TRBV27,NA,CASSIGLEQYF,TGTGCCAGCAGTATAGGCCTCGAGCAGTACTTC
NA,TRBJ1-1,TRBV2,TRBD1,CASSLPGQVITAGISTEAFF,TGTGCCAGCAGTCTACCGGGACAGGTCATTACGGCCGGGATTAGCACTGAAGCTTTCTTT
few,TRBJ2-7,TRBV5-4,TRBD1,CASSLTGAYEQYF,TGTGCCAGCAGCTTAACAGGGGCCTACGAGCAGTACTTC
NA,TRBJ1-3,TRBV29-1,TRBD1,CSGMDRPDFSGNTIYF,TGCAGCGGAATGGACAGGCCGGACTTCTCTGGAAACACCATATATTTT
NA,TRBJ2-1,TRBV27,NA,CASSLRGLPLSYNEQFF,TGTGCCAGCAGTTTACGGGGACTCCCGTTGTCCTACAATGAGCAGTTCTTC
NA,TRBJ2-7,TRBV5-8,NA,CASSLADVAGRSYEQYF,TGTGCCAGCAGCTTGGCGGATGTTGCAGGGCGTTCCTACGAGCAGTACTTC
NA,TRBJ2-3,TRBV20-1,TRBD1,CSASLRTGPDTQYF,TGCAGTGCTAGTCTCAGGACAGGGCCAGATACGCAGTATTTT
NA,TRBJ1-4,TRBV3-1/TRBV3-2,NA,CASSQGGQPPATNEKLFF,TGTGCCAGCAGCCAAGGTGGACAGCCACCGGCAACTAATGAAAAACTGTTTTTT
NA,TRBJ2-7,TRBV6-2/TRBV6-3,TRBD1,CASSQQGRPYEQYF,TGTGCCAGCAGTCAACAGGGGCGACCCTACGAGCAGTACTTC
NA,TRBJ1-3,TRBV5-1,NA,CASSLQGADYSGNTIYF,TGCGCCAGCAGCCTACAGGGCGCCGACTACTCTGGAAACACCATATATTTT
NA,TRBJ2-7,TRBV6-6,TRBD1,CASSRRTGAGYEQYF,TGTGCCAGCAGTAGACGGACAGGGGCGGGCTACGAGCAGTACTTC
once,TRBJ2-7,TRBV6-5,TRBD1,CASRDRGLDEQYF,TGTGCCTCCCGGGACAGGGGGCTCGACGAGCAGTACTTC
NA,TRBJ2-4,TRBV15,TRBD1,CATSRDRGRWNIQYF,TGTGCCACCAGCAGAGACAGGGGGCGCTGGAACATTCAGTACTTC
few,TRBJ2-7,TRBV7-2,NA,CASSLMGNPVQYF,TGTGCCAGCAGCTTAATGGGAAACCCTGTGCAGTACTTC
NA,TRBJ2-7,TRBV5-1,NA,CASSLRTGRDYEQYF,TGCGCCAGCAGCTTGAGGACAGGGAGGGACTACGAGCAGTACTTC
NA,TRBJ2-7,TRBV12-3/TRBV12-4,NA,CASSSGSYEQYF,TGTGCCAGCAGTTCCGGCTCCTACGAGCAGTACTTC
NA,TRBJ2-1,TRBV19,NA,CASSIGPGGHEQFF,TGTGCCAGTAGTATCGGACCCGGGGGCCATGAGCAGTTCTTC
NA,TRBJ1-3,TRBV4-3,NA,CASSQEGRDGNTIYF,TGCGCCAGCAGCCAAGAGGGCAGGGACGGAAACACCATATATTTT